A single sample gave rise to the 20 T cell receptor beta chains below, sequenced in a study of blood T cell repertoires in COVID-19. Libraries were prepared by immunoSEQ multiplex PCR; TCRdb keeps only in-frame clonotypes and omits some of them. The data show a few hundred thousand clones, approximately 87% seen once. The sequenced sample was peripheral blood. The receptors here all came from a man in his 60s who had recovered from COVID-19.

This chain joins TRBV7-2 and TRBJ1-6; a weak D match, TRBD1 (6 bases). Deletions cut 4 bases from V and 5 bases from J, with 15 bases between. Germline CDR1 reads SGHTA; CDR2 reads FQGNSA. The CDR3 covers 16 residues. CDR3 sequence: CASSSGTRHDNSPLHF. CDR3 sequence (DNA): TGTGCCAGCAGCTCTGGGACACGGCACGATAATTCACCCCTCCACTTT.

The chain combines TRBV6-5 with TRBJ2-1, with D tentatively TRBD2 (7 bases). The CDR3 runs to 13 residues. Germline values: CDR1 MNHEY, CDR2 SVGAGI. V lost 7 bases to trimming and J lost 9 bases, with 16 bases between them. The DNA for the CDR3 is TGTGCCAGCACCGCGGGGGCAGAGGGTGAGCAGTTCTTC. It specifies CASTAGAEGEQFF.

The V gene is TRBV7-3, the J gene TRBJ2-2; a possible D gene is TRBD2 (5 bases). The CDR3 runs 13 residues. V lost 2 bases and J 7 bases, leaving 8 bases between the germline ends. Germline V lookup: CDR1 SGHTA, CDR2 FQGTGA. This chain's CDR3 is CASSLYAGGELFF. CDR3 bases: TGTGCCAGCAGCTTATATGCGGGCGGGGAGCTGTTTTTT.

The gene calls are TRBV29-1 and TRBJ2-7, with a tentative D call TRBD1 (6 bases). V was shortened by 3 bases and J by 3 bases, with 6 bases between the two germline ends. CDR3 length equals 11 residues. Looked up from germline, CDR1 is SQVTM and CDR2 is ANQGSEA. CDR3 in amino acids: CSVETGYEQYF. In DNA form, the CDR3 reads TGCAGCGTTGAGACAGGCTACGAGCAGTACTTC.

The V call is TRBV1, the J call TRBJ2-1; the D call of TRBD2 is as the table states it, not checked on the DNA. TRBV1 is a pseudogene segment. The CDR3 totals 16 residues. The chain's CDR3 is CTSSSRSGSSYNEQFF. The DNA for the CDR3 is TGCACCAGCAGCTCACGTAGCGGGAGCTCCTACAATGAGCAGTTCTTC.

The J gene is TRBJ2-1, the V gene TRBV27; the D gene is possibly TRBD2 (6 bases). Germline V gene data show CDR1 as MNHEY and CDR2 as SMNVEV (reference sequence). This CDR3 comprises 14 residues. The V end was cut by 8 bases, the J end by 10 bases, with 21 bases between. CDR3 nucleotides: TGTGCCAGCCGTGCGCGGGGCGCTATAGGGGAGCAGTTCTTC. Translated: CASRARGAIGEQFF.

V usage is TRBV2 and J usage is TRBJ1-3; 7 nucleotides match TRBD1. The CDR3 loop spans 14 amino acids. After removal of 4 bases from V and 2 bases from J, the junction contained 2 bases not matched to a gene. Per the germline V gene, CDR1 is SNHLY and CDR2 is FYNNEI. The CDR3 is CASSVGTAGNTIYF. CDR3 DNA sequence: TGTGCCAGCAGTGTGGGGACAGCTGGAAACACCATATATTTT.

The chain employs TRBV28 and TRBJ2-7, with a weak D call TRBD2 (8 bases). Trimming removed 6 bases at V and 4 bases at J, with 19 bases between. The germline gives CDR1 MDHEN, CDR2 SYDVKM. The CDR3 sequence is 15 residues long. DNA of the CDR3: TGTGCCAGCAGCCCAGGGGGACTAGGTCGGTACGAGCAGTACTTC. Amino acids: CASSPGGLGRYEQYF.

This chain links TRBV5-1 with TRBJ1-6; no clear D gene. Trimming took 0 bases from V and 9 from J, leaving 13 bases between them. CDR3 size: 15 residues. Germline V lookup: CDR1 SGHRS, CDR2 YFSETQ. The CDR3 reads CASSLAGGRGSPLHF. The CDR3 coding sequence is TGCGCCAGCAGCTTGGCCGGAGGGAGAGGTTCACCCCTCCACTTT.

V and J are TRBV30 and TRBJ1-2; maybe TRBD1 (5 bases). The CDR3 runs to 14 residues. V dropped 0 bases and J dropped 4 bases, with 12 bases sitting between them. Germline V lookup: CDR1 GTSNPN, CDR2 SVGIG (reference sequence). CDR3 amino acids: CAWSVLGPGYGYTF. The CDR3 DNA follows: TGTGCCTGGAGTGTACTGGGGCCGGGCTATGGCTACACCTTC.

CDR3 in DNA: TGTGCCAGCTCACCTCCCGGTAGTAAGGAGACGAACACCGGGGAGCTGTTTTTT. Translated: CASSPPGSKETNTGELFF. The J gene is TRBJ2-2, the V gene TRBV18; D gene ambiguous. The CDR3 length is 18 residues. Looked up from germline, CDR1 is KGHSH and CDR2 is LQKENI. V lost 3 bases and J 0 bases, leaving 17 bases between the germline ends. The variable domain in full, with the rest retrieved from reference TRBV18 and TRBJ2-2, is NAGVMQNPRHLVRRRGQEARLRCSPMKGHSHVYWYRQLPEEGLKFMVYLQKENIIDESGMPKERFSAEFPKEGPSILRIQQVVRGDSAAYFCASSPPGSKETNTGELFFGEGSRLTVL.

The V and J genes are TRBV12-3 or TRBV12-4 and TRBJ2-2, with D possibly matching TRBD1 (6 bases). The CDR3 runs to 12 residues. The V and J ends lost 7 bases and 6 bases respectively, with 9 bases between them. The CDR3 bases are TGTGCCAGCACCTGGGGGCCCGGGGAGCTGTTTTTT. Translated, it gives CASTWGPGELFF.

The chain carries TRBV5-4 and TRBJ2-7, with D perhaps matching TRBD1 (6 bases). The CDR3 spans 14 residues. V was cut by 3 bases and J by 3 bases, with 13 bases left in between. CDR1 is SGHNT and CDR2 is YYREEE in the germline V gene (reference sequence). The DNA for the CDR3 is TGTGCCAGCAGCTCGACAGGCACGGACTACGAGCAGTACTTC. Translated: CASSSTGTDYEQYF.

The CDR3 DNA reads TGTGCCAGCGCAGGGGGTGGGGGCTACACCTTC. Protein product: CASAGGGGYTF. The chain is built from TRBV19 and TRBJ1-2; 7 positions match TRBD1. The CDR3 contains 11 residues. Germline V gives CDR1 LNHDA, CDR2 SQIVND (reference sequence). Losses at the gene ends were 9 bases for V and 8 bases for J; bases not matched to a gene: 6.

CDR3 bases: TGTGCCAGCACGTTGGGGCTAGCGGGTGATACGCAGTATTTT. Residues: CASTLGLAGDTQYF. The chain combines TRBV9 with TRBJ2-3; 8 positions match TRBD2. The J segment lost 6 bases and the V segment lost 6 bases, leaving 9 bases of the junction unmatched. Germline CDR1 and CDR2: SGDLS and YYNGEE. CDR3 length: 14 amino acids.

This chain uses TRBV6-1 with TRBJ2-3, with TRBD1 matching over 8 bases. The junction had 14 bases not matched to a gene; V was cut back by 3 bases and J by 3 bases. Germline assignment: CDR1 MNHNS and CDR2 SASEGT. This CDR3 has 18 residues. DNA of the CDR3: TGTGCCAGCAGTGATAGGACAGGGCATCCCTCGAGGACAGATACGCAGTATTTT. This codes for CASSDRTGHPSRTDTQYF.

Note on this clone: The same CDR3 can be traced to other DNA sequences in this sample. CDR3 sequence (DNA): TGCAGCGTTGAGAGAGGGTCCTATGGCTACACCTTC. Translation gives CSVERGSYGYTF. The chain joins TRBV29-1 to TRBJ1-2; D not certain. CDR1 and CDR2 (germline): SQVTM, ANQGSEA. The V end was cut by 3 bases, the J end by 4 bases, with 9 bases between. The CDR3 spans 12 residues.

V usage is TRBV6-5 and J usage is TRBJ1-6, with D possibly TRBD1 on 6 matching bases. The CDR3 contains 16 residues. The V gene lost 4 bases and the J gene lost 10 bases, with 20 bases spanning the gap. Germline values: CDR1 MNHEY, CDR2 SVGAGI. CDR3 coding DNA: TGTGCCAGCAGTTCCGGATCGACAGGCTCTCGGTCACCCCTCCACTTT. This codes for CASSSGSTGSRSPLHF.

This clone has only a few counts. The rearrangement links TRBV18 to TRBJ2-1; 13 bases line up with TRBD2. In germline, CDR1 is KGHSH, CDR2 LQKENI. The V gene end was trimmed by 5 bases and the J gene end by 9 bases; junction bases not matched to a gene: 7. This CDR3 has 15 amino acids. The CDR3 DNA reads TGTGCCAGCTCAACACGGACTAGCGGGAGCTCTGAGCAGTTCTTC. It is translated as CASSTRTSGSSEQFF.

The V and J genes are TRBV9 and TRBJ2-1; 7 bases map to TRBD2. V shed 0 bases and J 5 bases; nucleotides not matched to a gene: 11. Germline values: CDR1 SGDLS, CDR2 YYNGEE. This CDR3 is 17 amino acids long. The CDR3 bases are TGTGCCAGCAGCGTAGCTCTCCTAGCTGGGGGGGACAATGAGCAGTTCTTC. Translated: CASSVALLAGGDNEQFF. Complete variable domain (other parts from reference TRBV9 and TRBJ2-1): DSGVTQTPKHLITATGQRVTLRCSPRSGDLSVYWYQQSLDQGLQFLIQYYNGEERAKGNILERFSAQQFPDLHSELNLSSLELGDSALYFCASSVALLAGGDNEQFFGPGTRLTVL.